The following is a T cell receptor beta chain sequence with its context. The antigen remains unidentified. Profiled with immunoSEQ multiplex PCR; TCRdb holds only in-frame clones, not every one. The sample lists under 75,000 clones; 85% to 90% were seen once. The entry originates in a study of T cells in localized non-small cell lung cancer. General observations from the study: Sequence data derive from only one tumor region, so heterogeneity remains possible. Higher T cell density in the blood was associated with longer overall survival, whereas higher adjacent-lung clonality associated with shorter survival. Uninvolved adjacent lung showed the highest T cell clonality, exceeding tumor. Detection in adjacent lung was observed for a median 57 of the top 100 tumor clones.

The CDR3 spans 14 residues. V lost 5 bases to trimming and J lost 2 bases; unmatched junction nucleotides: 4. The germline V gene has CDR1 MDHEN and CDR2 SYDVKM. This TCR was recovered from a male donor aged 60 or over with stage III squamous cell lung carcinoma. This specimen consisted of peripheral blood, obtained before any cancer treatment. The chain combines TRBV28 with TRBJ2-5; 8 bases agree with TRBD1. CDR3 nucleotides: TGTGCCAGCAGTCGCGACAGGGGACAAGAGACCCAGTACTTC. Encoded protein: CASSRDRGQETQYF.